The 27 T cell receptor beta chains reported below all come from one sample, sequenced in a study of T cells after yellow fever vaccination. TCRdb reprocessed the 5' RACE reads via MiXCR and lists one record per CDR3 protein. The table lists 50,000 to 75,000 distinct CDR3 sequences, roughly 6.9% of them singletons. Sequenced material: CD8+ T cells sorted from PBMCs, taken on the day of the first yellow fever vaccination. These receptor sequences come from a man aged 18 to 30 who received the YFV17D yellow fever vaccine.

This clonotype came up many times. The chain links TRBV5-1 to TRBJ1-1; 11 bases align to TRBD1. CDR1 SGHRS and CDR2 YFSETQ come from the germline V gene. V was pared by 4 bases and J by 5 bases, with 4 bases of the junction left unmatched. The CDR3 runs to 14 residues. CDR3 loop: CASSTGTGGTEAFF. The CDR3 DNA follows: TGCGCCAGCAGCACGGGGACAGGGGGGACTGAAGCTTTCTTT. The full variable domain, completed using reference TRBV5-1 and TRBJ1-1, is KAGVTQTPRYLIKTRGQQVTLSCSPISGHRSVSWYQQTPGQGLQFLFEYFSETQRNKGNFPGRFSGRQFSNSRSEMNVSTLELGDSALYLCASSTGTGGTEAFFGQGTRLTVV.

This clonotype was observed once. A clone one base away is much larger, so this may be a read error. The CDR3 DNA follows: TGTGCCAGCTGCATGGGACAGAACTATGGCTACACCTTC. This sequence encodes CASCMGQNYGYTF. V and J are TRBV7-9 and TRBJ1-2; 7 bases line up with TRBD1. V shed 8 bases and J 2 bases; nucleotides not matched to a gene: 5. This CDR3 spans 13 amino acids. Germline V gene data show CDR1 as SEHNR and CDR2 as FQNEAQ (reference sequence).

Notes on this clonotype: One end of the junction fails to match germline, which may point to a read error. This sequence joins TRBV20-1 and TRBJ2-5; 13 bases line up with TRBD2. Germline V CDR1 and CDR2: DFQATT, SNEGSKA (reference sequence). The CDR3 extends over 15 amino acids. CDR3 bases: TGCTGTGCCCATACTAGCGGGGGGGTCCCAGAGACCCAGTACTTC. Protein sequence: CCAHTSGGVPETQYF.

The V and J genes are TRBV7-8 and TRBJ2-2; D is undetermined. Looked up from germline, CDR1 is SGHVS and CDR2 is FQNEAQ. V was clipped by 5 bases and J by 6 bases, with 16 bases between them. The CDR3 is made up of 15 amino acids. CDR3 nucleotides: TGTGCCAGCAGCCACCAGACGGATCGAGCCGGGGAGCTGTTTTTT. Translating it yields CASSHQTDRAGELFF.

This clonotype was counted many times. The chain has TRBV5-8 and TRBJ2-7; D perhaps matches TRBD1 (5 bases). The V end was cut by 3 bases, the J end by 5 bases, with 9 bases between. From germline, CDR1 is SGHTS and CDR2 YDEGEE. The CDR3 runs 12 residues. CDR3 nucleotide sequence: TGTGCCAGCAGCTCGGAAGGGGACGAGCAGTACTTC. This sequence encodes CASSSEGDEQYF.

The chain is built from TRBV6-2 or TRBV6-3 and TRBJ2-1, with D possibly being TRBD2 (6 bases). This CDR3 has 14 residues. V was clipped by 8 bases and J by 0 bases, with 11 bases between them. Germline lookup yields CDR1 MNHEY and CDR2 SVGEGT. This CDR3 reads CASGLSISYNEQFF. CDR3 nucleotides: TGTGCCAGCGGACTATCCATCTCCTACAATGAGCAGTTCTTC.

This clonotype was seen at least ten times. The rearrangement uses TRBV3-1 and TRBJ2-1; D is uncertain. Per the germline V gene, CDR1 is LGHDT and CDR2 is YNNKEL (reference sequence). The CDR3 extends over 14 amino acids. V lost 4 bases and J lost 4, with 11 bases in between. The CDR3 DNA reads TGTGCCAGCAGCCCTAGAAAACTATACAATGAGCAGTTCTTC. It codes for CASSPRKLYNEQFF.

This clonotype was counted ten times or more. For the CDR3, the DNA is TGCGCCAGCAGCAAGCGGGGGGCAATATCAAGCACAGATACGCAGTATTTT. This sequence encodes CASSKRGAISSTDTQYF. V gene TRBV5-1 combines with J gene TRBJ2-3, with 9 bases aligning to TRBD2. With V trimmed by 4 bases and J by 0 bases, 9 bases remained unmatched. The germline V gene encodes CDR1 SGHRS and CDR2 YFSETQ. The CDR3 length is 17 residues.

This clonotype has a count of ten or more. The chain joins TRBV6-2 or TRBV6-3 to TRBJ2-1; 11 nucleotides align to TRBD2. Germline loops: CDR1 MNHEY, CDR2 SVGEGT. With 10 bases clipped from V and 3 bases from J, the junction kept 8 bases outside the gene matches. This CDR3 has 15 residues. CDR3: CAISLGTSGYNEQFF. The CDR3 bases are TGTGCCATCTCCCTGGGGACTAGCGGCTACAATGAGCAGTTCTTC.

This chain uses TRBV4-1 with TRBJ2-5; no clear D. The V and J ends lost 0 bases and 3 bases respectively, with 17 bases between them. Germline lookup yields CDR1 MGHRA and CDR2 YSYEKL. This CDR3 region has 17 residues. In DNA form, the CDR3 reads TGCGCCAGCAGCCAAGATCCCCCCTTAAGTCGGGAAGAGACCCAGTACTTC. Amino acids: CASSQDPPLSREETQYF.

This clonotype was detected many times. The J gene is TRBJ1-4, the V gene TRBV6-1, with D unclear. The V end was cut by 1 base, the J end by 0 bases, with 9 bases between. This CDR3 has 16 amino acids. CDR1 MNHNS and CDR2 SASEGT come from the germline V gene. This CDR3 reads CASSEEEQPTNEKLFF. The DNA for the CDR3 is TGTGCCAGCAGTGAAGAGGAACAGCCAACTAATGAAAAACTGTTTTTT.

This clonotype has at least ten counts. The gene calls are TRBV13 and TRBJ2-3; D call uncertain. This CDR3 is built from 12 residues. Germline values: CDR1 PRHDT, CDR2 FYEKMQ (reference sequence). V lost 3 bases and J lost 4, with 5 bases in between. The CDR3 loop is CASSFPADTQYF. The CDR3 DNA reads TGTGCCAGCAGCTTCCCCGCAGATACGCAGTATTTT.

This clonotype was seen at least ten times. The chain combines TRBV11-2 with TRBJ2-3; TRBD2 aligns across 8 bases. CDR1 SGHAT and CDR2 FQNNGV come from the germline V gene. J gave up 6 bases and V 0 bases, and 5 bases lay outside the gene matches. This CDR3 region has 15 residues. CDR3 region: CASSLEAGVRDTQYF. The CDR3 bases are TGTGCCAGCAGCTTAGAAGCGGGGGTACGCGATACGCAGTATTTT.

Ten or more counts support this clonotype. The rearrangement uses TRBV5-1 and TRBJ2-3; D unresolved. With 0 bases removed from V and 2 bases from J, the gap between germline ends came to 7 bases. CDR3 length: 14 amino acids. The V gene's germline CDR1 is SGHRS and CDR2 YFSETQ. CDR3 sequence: CASSLEQPTDTQYF. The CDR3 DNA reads TGCGCCAGCAGCTTGGAACAGCCCACAGATACGCAGTATTTT.

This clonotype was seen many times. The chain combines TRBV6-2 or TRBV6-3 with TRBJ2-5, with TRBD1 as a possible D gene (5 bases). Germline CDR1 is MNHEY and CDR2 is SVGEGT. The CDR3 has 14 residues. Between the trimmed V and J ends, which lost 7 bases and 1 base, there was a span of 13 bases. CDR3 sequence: CASTEGQLQETQYF. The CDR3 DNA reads TGTGCCAGCACCGAAGGACAACTCCAAGAGACCCAGTACTTC.

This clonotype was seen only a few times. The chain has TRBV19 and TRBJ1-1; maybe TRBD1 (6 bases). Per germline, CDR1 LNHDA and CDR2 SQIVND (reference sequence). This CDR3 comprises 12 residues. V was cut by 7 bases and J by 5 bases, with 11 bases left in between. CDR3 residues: CASKAGVTEAFF. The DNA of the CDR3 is TGTGCCAGTAAGGCAGGGGTAACTGAAGCTTTCTTT.

The CDR3 here is CASSAIGLNQETQYF. In DNA form, the CDR3 reads TGTGCCAGCAGTGCCATCGGACTTAACCAAGAGACCCAGTACTTC. V gene TRBV2 combines with J gene TRBJ2-5; possibly TRBD2 for D (5 bases). The CDR3 contains 15 residues. The V and J ends lost 4 bases and 0 bases respectively, with 12 bases between them. Germline loops: CDR1 SNHLY, CDR2 FYNNEI.

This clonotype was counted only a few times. The CDR3 DNA follows: TGTGCCACCAGTGATTTCGTGACTAAGAACACCGGGGAGCTGTTTTTT. Translating gives CATSDFVTKNTGELFF. The chain employs TRBV24-1 and TRBJ2-2; the D gene is possibly TRBD2 (5 bases). This CDR3 contains 16 residues. CDR1 and CDR2 (germline): KGHDR, SFDVKD. The V and J ends lost 1 base and 1 base respectively, with 9 bases between them.

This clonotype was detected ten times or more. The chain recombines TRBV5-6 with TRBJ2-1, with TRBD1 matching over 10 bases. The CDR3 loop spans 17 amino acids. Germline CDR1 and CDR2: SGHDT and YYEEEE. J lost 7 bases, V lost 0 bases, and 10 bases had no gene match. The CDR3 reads CASSLGAGTGVGNEQFF. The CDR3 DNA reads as TGTGCCAGCAGCTTGGGGGCCGGGACAGGGGTGGGGAATGAGCAGTTCTTC.

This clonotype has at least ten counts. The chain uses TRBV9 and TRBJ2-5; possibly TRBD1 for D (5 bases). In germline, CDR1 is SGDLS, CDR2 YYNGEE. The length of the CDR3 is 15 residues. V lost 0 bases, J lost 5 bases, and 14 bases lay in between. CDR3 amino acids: CASSVDGASGETQYF. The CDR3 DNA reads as TGTGCCAGCAGCGTAGACGGAGCTTCAGGGGAGACCCAGTACTTC.

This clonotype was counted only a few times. Written as DNA, the CDR3 is TGTGCCAGCAGCTTCTTGATGAAGGAGCAGTACTTC. It translates to CASSFLMKEQYF. This chain uses TRBV5-4 with TRBJ2-7, with D uncertain. CDR3 length: 12 residues. Looked up from germline, CDR1 is SGHNT and CDR2 is YYREEE (reference sequence). The V and J ends lost 2 bases and 7 bases respectively, with 10 bases between them.

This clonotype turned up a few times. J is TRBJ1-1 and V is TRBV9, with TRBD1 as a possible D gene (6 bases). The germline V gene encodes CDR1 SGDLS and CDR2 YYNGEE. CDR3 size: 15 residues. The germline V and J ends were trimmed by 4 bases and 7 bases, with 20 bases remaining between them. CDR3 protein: CASSPEGEWGNEAFF. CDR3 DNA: TGTGCCAGCAGCCCGGAGGGGGAATGGGGAAATGAAGCTTTCTTT.

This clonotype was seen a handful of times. DNA for the CDR3: TGTGCCAGCAGCTTTTGGCTTGCGGGGGGCCTAGGAGTATACAATGAGCAGTTCTTC. Protein: CASSFWLAGGLGVYNEQFF. The chain employs TRBV11-2 and TRBJ2-1; 8 bases fit TRBD2. The germline V gene has CDR1 SGHAT and CDR2 FQNNGV. The CDR3 has 19 residues. Losses at the gene ends were 3 bases for V and 4 bases for J; bases not matched to a gene: 17.

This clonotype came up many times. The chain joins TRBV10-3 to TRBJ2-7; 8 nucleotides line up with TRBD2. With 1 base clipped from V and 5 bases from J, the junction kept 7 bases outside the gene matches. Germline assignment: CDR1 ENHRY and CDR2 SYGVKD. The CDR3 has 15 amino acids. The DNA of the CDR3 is TGTGCCATCAGTGAGTGGGGCGGGGGGCCGCACGAGCAGTACTTC. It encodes CAISEWGGGPHEQYF.

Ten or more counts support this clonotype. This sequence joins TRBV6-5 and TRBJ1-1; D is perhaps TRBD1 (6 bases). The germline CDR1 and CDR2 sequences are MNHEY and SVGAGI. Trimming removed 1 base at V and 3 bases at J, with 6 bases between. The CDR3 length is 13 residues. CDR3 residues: CASSYYRDTEAFF. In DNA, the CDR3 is TGTGCCAGCAGTTACTACAGGGACACTGAAGCTTTCTTT.

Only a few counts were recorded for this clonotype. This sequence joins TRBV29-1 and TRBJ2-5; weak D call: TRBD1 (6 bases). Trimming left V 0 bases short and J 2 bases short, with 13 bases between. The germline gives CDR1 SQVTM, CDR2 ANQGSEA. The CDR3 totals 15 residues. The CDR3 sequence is CSVEDSRGSQETQYF. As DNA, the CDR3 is TGCAGCGTTGAAGACTCAAGGGGGAGTCAAGAGACCCAGTACTTC. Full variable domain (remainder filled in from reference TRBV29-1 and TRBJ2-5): SAVISQKPSRDICQRGTSLTIQCQVDSQVTMMFWYRQQPGQSLTLIATANQGSEATYESGFVIDKFPISRPNLTFSTLTVSNMSPEDSSIYLCSVEDSRGSQETQYFGPGTRLLVL.

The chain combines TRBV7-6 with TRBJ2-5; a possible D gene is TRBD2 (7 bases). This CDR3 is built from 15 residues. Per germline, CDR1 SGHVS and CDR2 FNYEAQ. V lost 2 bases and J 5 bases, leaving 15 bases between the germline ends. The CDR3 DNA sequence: TGTGCCAGCAGCTTATCTCCGGGGGGCAGGGAGACCCAGTACTTC. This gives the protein CASSLSPGGRETQYF. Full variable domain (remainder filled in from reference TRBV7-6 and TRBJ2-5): GAGVSQSPRYKVTKRGQDVALRCDPISGHVSLYWYRQALGQGPEFLTYFNYEAQQDKSGLPNDRFSAERPEGSISTLTIQRTEQRDSAMYRCASSLSPGGRETQYFGPGTRLLVL.